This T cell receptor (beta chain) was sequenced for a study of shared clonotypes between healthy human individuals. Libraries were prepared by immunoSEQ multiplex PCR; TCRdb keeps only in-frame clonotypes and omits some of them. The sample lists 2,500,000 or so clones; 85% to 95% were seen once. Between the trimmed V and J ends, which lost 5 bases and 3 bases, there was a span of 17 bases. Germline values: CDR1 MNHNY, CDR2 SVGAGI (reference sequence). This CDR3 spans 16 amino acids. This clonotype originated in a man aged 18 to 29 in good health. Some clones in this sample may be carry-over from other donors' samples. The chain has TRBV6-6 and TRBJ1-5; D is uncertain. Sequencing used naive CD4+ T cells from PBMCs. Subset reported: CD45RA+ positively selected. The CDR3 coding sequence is TGTGCCAGCAGTAACCCCTGGGGAGGCCCCAATCAGCCCCAGCATTTT. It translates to CASSNPWGGPNQPQHF.